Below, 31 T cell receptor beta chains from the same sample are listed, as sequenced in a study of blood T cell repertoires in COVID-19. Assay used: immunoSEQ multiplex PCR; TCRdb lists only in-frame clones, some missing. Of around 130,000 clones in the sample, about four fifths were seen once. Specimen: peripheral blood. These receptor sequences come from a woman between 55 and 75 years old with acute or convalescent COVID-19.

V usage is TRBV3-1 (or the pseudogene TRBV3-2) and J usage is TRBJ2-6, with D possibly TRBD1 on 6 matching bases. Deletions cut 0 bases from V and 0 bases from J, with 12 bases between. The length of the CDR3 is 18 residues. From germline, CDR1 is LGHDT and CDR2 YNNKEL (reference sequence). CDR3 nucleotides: TGTGCCAGCAGCCAAGATTTAGGACAGAGCTCTGGGGCCAACGTCCTGACTTTC. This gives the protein CASSQDLGQSSGANVLTF.

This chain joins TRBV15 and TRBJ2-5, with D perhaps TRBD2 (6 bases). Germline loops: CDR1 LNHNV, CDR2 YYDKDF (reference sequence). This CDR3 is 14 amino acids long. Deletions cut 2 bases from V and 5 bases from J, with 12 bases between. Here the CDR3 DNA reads TGTGCCACCAGCAGACCTGCGGGGCGGGAGACCCAGTACTTC. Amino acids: CATSRPAGRETQYF.

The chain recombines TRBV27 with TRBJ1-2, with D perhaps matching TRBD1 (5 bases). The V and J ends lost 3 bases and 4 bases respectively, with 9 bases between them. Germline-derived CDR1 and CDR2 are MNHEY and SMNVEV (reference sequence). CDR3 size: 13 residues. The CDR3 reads CASSFRVGYGYTF. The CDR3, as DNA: TGTGCCAGCAGTTTCAGGGTCGGCTATGGCTACACCTTC.

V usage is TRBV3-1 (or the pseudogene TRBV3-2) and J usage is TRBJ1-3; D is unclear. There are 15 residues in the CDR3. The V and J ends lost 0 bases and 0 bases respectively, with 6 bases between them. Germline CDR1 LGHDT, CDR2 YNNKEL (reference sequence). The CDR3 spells CASSQDNTSGNTIYF. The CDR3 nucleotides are TGTGCCAGCAGCCAAGACAACACCTCTGGAAACACCATATATTTT.

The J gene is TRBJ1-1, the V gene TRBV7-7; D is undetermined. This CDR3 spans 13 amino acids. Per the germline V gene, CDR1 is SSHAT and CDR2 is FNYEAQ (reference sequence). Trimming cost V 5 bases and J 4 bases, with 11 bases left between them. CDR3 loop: CASSRDPGTEAFF. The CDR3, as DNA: TGTGCCAGCAGCCGTGACCCAGGCACTGAAGCTTTCTTT.

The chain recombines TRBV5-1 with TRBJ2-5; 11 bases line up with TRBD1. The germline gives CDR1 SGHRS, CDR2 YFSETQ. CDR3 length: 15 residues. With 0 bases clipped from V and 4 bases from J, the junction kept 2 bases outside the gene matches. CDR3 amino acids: CASSLDGQGAETQYF. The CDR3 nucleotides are TGCGCCAGCAGCTTGGACGGACAGGGGGCAGAGACCCAGTACTTC.

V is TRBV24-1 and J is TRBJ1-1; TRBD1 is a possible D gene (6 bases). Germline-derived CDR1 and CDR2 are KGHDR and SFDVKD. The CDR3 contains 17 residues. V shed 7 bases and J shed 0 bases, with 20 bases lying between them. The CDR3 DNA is TGTGCCACCAGAAACAGGGTTGGATATCAGATGAACACTGAAGCTTTCTTT. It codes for CATRNRVGYQMNTEAFF.

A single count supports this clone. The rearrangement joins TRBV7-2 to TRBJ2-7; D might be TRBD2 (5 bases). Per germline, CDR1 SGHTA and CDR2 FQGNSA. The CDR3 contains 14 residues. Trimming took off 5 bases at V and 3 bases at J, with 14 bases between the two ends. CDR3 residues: CASSPGPGNYEQYF. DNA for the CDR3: TGTGCCAGCAGCCCCGGACCGGGGAACTACGAGCAGTACTTC.

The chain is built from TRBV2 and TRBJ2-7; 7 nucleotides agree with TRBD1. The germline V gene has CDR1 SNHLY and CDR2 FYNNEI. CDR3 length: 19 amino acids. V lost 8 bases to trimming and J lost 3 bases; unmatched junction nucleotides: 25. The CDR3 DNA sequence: TGTGCCAGCTCCATTAGGGGGCGAGGAGGAGTCCGCACCTTCTACGAGCAGTACTTC. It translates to CASSIRGRGGVRTFYEQYF.

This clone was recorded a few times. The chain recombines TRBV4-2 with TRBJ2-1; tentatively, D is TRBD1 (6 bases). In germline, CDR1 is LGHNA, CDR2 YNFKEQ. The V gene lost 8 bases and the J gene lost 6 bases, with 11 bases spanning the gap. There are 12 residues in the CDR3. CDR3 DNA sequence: TGTGCCAGCGGACAGAGCCTCAATGAGCAGTTCTTC. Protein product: CASGQSLNEQFF.

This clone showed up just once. The CDR3 region is CASSTWTGGGSKETQYF. The CDR3 nucleotides are TGTGCCAGCTCAACCTGGACAGGGGGTGGATCAAAAGAGACCCAGTACTTC. V usage is TRBV18 and J usage is TRBJ2-5; 10 bases map to TRBD1. Losses at the gene ends were 5 bases for V and 3 bases for J; bases not matched to a gene: 12. In germline, CDR1 is KGHSH, CDR2 LQKENI. The CDR3 covers 17 residues.

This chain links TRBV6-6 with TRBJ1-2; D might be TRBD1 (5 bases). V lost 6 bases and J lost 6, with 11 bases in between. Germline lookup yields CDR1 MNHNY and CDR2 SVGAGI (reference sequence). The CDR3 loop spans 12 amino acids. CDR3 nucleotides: TGTGCCAGCAGAACGACAGAGAATGGCTACACCTTC. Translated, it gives CASRTTENGYTF.

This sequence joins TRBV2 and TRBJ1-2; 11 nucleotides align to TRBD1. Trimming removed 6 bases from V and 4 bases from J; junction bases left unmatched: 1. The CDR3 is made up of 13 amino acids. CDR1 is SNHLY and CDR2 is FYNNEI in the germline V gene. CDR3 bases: TGTGCCAGCAGCGGGACAGGGGGCTATGGCTACACCTTC. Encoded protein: CASSGTGGYGYTF.

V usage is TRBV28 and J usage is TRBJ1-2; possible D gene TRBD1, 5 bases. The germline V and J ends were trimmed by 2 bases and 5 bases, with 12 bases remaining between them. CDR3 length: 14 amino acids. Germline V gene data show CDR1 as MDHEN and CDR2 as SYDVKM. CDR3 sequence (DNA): TGTGCCAGCAGTTTACCCCAGGGAGGGTATGGCTACACCTTC. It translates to CASSLPQGGYGYTF.

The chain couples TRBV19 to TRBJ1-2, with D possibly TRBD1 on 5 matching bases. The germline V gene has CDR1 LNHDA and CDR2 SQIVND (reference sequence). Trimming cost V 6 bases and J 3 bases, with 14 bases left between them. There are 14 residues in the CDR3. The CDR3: CASSPRATDYGYTF. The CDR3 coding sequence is TGTGCCAGTAGCCCAAGGGCGACAGACTATGGCTACACCTTC.

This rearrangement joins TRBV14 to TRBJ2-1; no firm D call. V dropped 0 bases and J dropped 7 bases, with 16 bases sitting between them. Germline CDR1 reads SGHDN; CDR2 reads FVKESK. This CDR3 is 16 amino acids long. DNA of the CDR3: TGTGCCAGCAGCCAAGATAGGAGTGGCCGGAGAAATGAGCAGTTCTTC. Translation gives CASSQDRSGRRNEQFF.

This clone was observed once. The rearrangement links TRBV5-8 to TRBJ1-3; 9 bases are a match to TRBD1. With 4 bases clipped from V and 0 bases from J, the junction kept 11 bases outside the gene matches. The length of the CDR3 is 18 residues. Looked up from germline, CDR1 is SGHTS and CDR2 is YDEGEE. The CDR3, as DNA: TGTGCCAGCAGCGGGGGACAGGGTCTATTTAGCTCTGGAAACACCATATATTTT. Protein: CASSGGQGLFSSGNTIYF.

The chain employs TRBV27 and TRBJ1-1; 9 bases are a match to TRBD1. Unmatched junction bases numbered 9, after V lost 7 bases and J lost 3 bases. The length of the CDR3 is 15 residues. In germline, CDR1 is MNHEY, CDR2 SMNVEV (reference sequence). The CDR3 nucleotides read TGTGCCAGCACCTTATCGACAGGGGGGGACACTGAAGCTTTCTTT. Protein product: CASTLSTGGDTEAFF.

CDR3 loop: CASSPGRGATDTQYF. The CDR3 DNA is TGTGCCAGCAGTCCCGGCCGGGGGGCGACAGATACGCAGTATTTT. The rearrangement uses TRBV28 and TRBJ2-3; a weak D match, TRBD2 (7 bases). The CDR3 length is 15 residues. V was cut by 5 bases and J by 3 bases, with 15 bases left in between. The germline V gene has CDR1 MDHEN and CDR2 SYDVKM. The full variable domain, completed using reference TRBV28 and TRBJ2-3, is DVKVTQSSRYLVKRTGEKVFLECVQDMDHENMFWYRQDPGLGLRLIYFSYDVKMKEKGDIPEGYSVSREKKERFSLILESASTNQTSMYLCASSPGRGATDTQYFGPGTRLTVL.

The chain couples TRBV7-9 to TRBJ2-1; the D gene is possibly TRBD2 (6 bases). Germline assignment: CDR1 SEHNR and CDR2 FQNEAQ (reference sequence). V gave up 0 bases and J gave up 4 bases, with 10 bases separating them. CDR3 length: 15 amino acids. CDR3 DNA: TGTGCCAGCAGCTTAGCCGTAGGGACTTACAATGAGCAGTTCTTC. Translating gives CASSLAVGTYNEQFF. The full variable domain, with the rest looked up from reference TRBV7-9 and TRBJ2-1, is DTGVSQNPRHKITKRGQNVTFRCDPISEHNRLYWYRQTLGQGPEFLTYFQNEAQLEKSRLLSDRFSAERPKGSFSTLEIQRTEQGDSAMYLCASSLAVGTYNEQFFGPGTRLTVL.

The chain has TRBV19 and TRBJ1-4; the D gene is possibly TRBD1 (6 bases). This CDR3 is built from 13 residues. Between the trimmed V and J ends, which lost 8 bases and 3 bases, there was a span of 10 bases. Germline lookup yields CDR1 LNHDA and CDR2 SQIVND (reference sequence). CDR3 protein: CASHRASNEKLFF. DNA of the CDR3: TGTGCCAGTCACAGGGCTTCTAATGAAAAACTGTTTTTT.

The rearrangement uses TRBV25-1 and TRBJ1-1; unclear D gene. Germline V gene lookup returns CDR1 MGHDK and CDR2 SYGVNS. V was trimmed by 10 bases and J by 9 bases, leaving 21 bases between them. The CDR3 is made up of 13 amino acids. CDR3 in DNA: TGTGCCACACAATCCCCGGCCCAGCGGAAAGCTTTCTTT. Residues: CATQSPAQRKAFF. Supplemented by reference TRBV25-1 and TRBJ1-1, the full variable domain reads EADIYQTPRYLVIGTGKKITLECSQTMGHDKMYWYQQDPGMELHLIHYSYGVNSTEKGDLSSESTVSRIRTEHFPLTLESARPSHTSQYLCATQSPAQRKAFFGQGTRLTVV.

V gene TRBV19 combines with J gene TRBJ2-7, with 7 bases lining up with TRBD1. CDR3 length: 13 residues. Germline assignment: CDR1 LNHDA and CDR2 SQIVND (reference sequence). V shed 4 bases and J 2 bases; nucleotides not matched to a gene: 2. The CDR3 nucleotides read TGTGCCAGTAGTAGGGGACAGACCTACGAGCAGTACTTC. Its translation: CASSRGQTYEQYF.

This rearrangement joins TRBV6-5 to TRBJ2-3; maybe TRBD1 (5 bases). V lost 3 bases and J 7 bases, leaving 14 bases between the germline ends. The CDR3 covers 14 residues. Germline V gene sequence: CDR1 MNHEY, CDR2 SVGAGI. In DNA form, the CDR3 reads TGTGCCAGCAGTTATCGCAGGGAAGGGAATACGCAGTATTTT. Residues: CASSYRREGNTQYF.

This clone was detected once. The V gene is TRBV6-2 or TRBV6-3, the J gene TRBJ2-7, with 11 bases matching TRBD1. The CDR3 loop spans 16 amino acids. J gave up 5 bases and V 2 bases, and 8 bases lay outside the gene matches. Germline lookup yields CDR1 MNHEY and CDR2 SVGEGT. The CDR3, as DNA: TGTGCCAGCAGTTACGTCGTTGGACAGGGGGCGGACGAGCAGTACGTC. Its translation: CASSYVVGQGADEQYV.

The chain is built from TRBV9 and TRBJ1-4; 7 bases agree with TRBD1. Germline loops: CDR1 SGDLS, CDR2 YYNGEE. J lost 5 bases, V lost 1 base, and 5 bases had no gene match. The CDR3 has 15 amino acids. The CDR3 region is CASSVRAGGNEKLFF. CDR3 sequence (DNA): TGTGCCAGCAGCGTAAGGGCAGGGGGGAATGAAAAACTGTTTTTT. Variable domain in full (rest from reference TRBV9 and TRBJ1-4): DSGVTQTPKHLITATGQRVTLRCSPRSGDLSVYWYQQSLDQGLQFLIQYYNGEERAKGNILERFSAQQFPDLHSELNLSSLELGDSALYFCASSVRAGGNEKLFFGSGTQLSVL.

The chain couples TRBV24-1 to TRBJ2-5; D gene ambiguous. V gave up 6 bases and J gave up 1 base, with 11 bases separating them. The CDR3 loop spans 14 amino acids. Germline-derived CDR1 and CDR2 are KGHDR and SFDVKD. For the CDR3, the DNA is TGTGCCACCAGTCAGTCAGGCCGCCAAGAGACCCAGTACTTC. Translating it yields CATSQSGRQETQYF.

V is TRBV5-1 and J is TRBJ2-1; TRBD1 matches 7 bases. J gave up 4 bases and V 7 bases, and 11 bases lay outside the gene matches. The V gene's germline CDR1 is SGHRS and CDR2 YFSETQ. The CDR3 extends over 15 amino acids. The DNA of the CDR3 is TGCGCCAGCTCGTCGGAGACAGGGAGATACAATGAGCAGTTCTTC. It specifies CASSSETGRYNEQFF.

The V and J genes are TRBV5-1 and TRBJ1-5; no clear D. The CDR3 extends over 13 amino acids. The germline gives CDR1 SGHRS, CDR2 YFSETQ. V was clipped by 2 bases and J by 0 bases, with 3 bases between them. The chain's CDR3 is CASSLYSNQPQHF. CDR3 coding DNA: TGCGCCAGCAGCTTATATAGCAATCAGCCCCAGCATTTT.

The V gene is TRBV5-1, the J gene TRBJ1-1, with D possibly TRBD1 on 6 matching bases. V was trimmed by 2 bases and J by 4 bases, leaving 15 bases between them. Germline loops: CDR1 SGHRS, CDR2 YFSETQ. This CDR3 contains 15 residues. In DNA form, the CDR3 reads TGCGCCAGCAGCTTTCAACAGGGAGAGGGCACTGAAGCTTTCTTT. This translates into CASSFQQGEGTEAFF.

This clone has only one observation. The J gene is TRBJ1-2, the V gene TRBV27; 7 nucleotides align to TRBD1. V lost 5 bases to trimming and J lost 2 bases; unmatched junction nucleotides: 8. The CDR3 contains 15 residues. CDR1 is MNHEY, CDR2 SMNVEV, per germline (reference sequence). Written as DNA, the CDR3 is TGTGCCAGCAGTACCCACAGGGGAAGCAACTATGGCTACACCTTC. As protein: CASSTHRGSNYGYTF.